These 21 T cell receptor beta chains were sequenced from one sample in a study of cytomegalovirus exposure and HLA in healthy donors. Here immunoSEQ multiplex PCR was the method, and the copy in TCRdb shows in-frame clones only, minus some. Among about 130,000 clones listed, around nine tenths were seen once. The specimen was PBMCs. These receptors were collected from a man under 40 in good health and CMV-seronegative.

This clone has just one count. The rearrangement links TRBV4-2 to TRBJ1-5; 8 bases map to TRBD1. Germline lookup yields CDR1 LGHNA and CDR2 YNFKEQ. V shed 1 base and J 3 bases; nucleotides not matched to a gene: 11. This CDR3 is 18 amino acids long. DNA of the CDR3: TGTGCCAGCAGCCAAGTCCTGAACAGGGGGGATAACAATCAGCCCCAGCATTTT. Translated: CASSQVLNRGDNNQPQHF.

CDR3 amino acids: CASTQGRSVVEQFF. CDR3 nucleotide sequence: TGTGCCAGCACCCAGGGGCGGAGCGTGGTCGAGCAGTTCTTC. This chain uses TRBV2 with TRBJ2-1, with a possible D match to TRBD1 (6 bases). CDR3 size: 14 residues. From germline, CDR1 is SNHLY and CDR2 FYNNEI. Trimming removed 7 bases from V and 10 bases from J, with 20 bases in between. Supplemented by reference TRBV2 and TRBJ2-1, the full variable domain reads EPEVTQTPSHQVTQMGQEVILRCVPISNHLYFYWYRQILGQKVEFLVSFYNNEISEKSEIFDDQFSVERPDGSNFTLKIRSTKLEDSAMYFCASTQGRSVVEQFFGPGTRLTVL.

This rearrangement joins TRBV29-1 to TRBJ2-7, with TRBD2 identical over 7 bases. After removal of 3 bases from V and 5 bases from J, the junction contained 7 bases not matched to a gene. The germline CDR1 and CDR2 sequences are SQVTM and ANQGSEA. This CDR3 spans 13 amino acids. The chain's CDR3 is CSVDGGGGDEQYF. The DNA for the CDR3 is TGCAGCGTTGACGGCGGGGGAGGCGACGAGCAGTACTTC.

This chain joins TRBV5-4 and TRBJ2-1; possible D gene TRBD1, 6 bases. The germline V and J ends were trimmed by 0 bases and 0 bases, with 10 bases remaining between them. The CDR3 contains 16 residues. Germline V lookup: CDR1 SGHNT, CDR2 YYREEE (reference sequence). The CDR3 DNA follows: TGTGCCAGCAGCTTGGTCGAAGGGGGCTCCTACAATGAGCAGTTCTTC. The encoded protein is CASSLVEGGSYNEQFF.

The rearrangement uses TRBV2 and TRBJ2-7; D is possibly TRBD1 (6 bases). Germline-derived CDR1 and CDR2 are SNHLY and FYNNEI. V was cut by 5 bases and J by 5 bases, with 19 bases left in between. CDR3 length: 15 residues. Here the CDR3 DNA reads TGTGCCAGCAGTACAAGTACAGGGCCGGGTCACGAGCAGTACTTC. It specifies CASSTSTGPGHEQYF.

V gene TRBV5-6 combines with J gene TRBJ1-5; the D is unclear. The V gene lost 1 base and the J gene lost 6 bases, with 5 bases spanning the gap. Germline V gene sequence: CDR1 SGHDT, CDR2 YYEEEE. The CDR3 totals 12 residues. In nucleotides, the CDR3 is TGTGCCAGCAGCTTGTTCTCTCAGCCCCAGCATTTT. This translates into CASSLFSQPQHF.

This chain uses TRBV6-5 with TRBJ1-5; 8 nucleotides agree with TRBD1. The CDR3 spans 15 residues. The junction had 8 bases not matched to a gene; V was cut back by 4 bases and J by 6 bases. Germline V CDR1 and CDR2: MNHEY, SVGAGI. The CDR3 region is CASSFTQGAGQPQHF. CDR3 coding DNA: TGTGCCAGCAGTTTCACCCAGGGGGCTGGTCAGCCCCAGCATTTT.

The chain employs TRBV5-1 and TRBJ1-2; 7 positions agree with TRBD1. CDR1 is SGHRS and CDR2 is YFSETQ in the germline V gene. CDR3 size: 15 residues. With V trimmed by 3 bases and J by 5 bases, 10 bases remained unmatched. CDR3 sequence reads: CASSSGQGVDYGYTF. The DNA for the CDR3 is TGCGCCAGCAGCTCAGGCCAGGGGGTGGATTATGGCTACACCTTC.

This clone was recorded once. The chain recombines TRBV5-4 with TRBJ2-7; TRBD1 matches 8 bases. V trimming: 4 bases; J trimming: 2 bases; junction bases outside the gene matches: 8. The CDR3 runs 15 residues. Germline V gene data show CDR1 as SGHNT and CDR2 as YYREEE (reference sequence). The CDR3 DNA is TGTGCCAGCAGCCGACCCCAGGGGGCCACCTACGAGCAGTACTTC. It yields the protein CASSRPQGATYEQYF.

This clone was detected only a few times. The sample has other DNA sequences that encode this CDR3 too. The chain carries TRBV18 and TRBJ1-2, with 7 nucleotides matching TRBD1. The CDR3 loop spans 13 amino acids. Looked up from germline, CDR1 is KGHSH and CDR2 is LQKENI. The V and J ends lost 2 bases and 3 bases, in that order; junction bases with no gene match: 0. CDR3 coding DNA: TGTGCCAGCTCACCAGACAGGGACTATGGCTACACCTTC. Amino acid sequence: CASSPDRDYGYTF.

This clone was found once. The CDR3 DNA follows: TGTGCCAGCAGTTTCGGGGGGAATGAGCAGTTCTTC. Translating gives CASSFGGNEQFF. The chain combines TRBV27 with TRBJ2-1, with 7 bases identical to TRBD2. Germline V gene lookup returns CDR1 MNHEY and CDR2 SMNVEV (reference sequence). J gave up 7 bases and V 3 bases, and 0 bases lay outside the gene matches. The CDR3 contains 12 residues.

The rearrangement links TRBV4-1 to TRBJ2-5, with D maybe TRBD1 (5 bases). Germline-derived CDR1 and CDR2 are MGHRA and YSYEKL. V lost 2 bases, J lost 1 base, and 8 bases lay in between. The CDR3 consists of 14 residues. The CDR3 nucleotides read TGCGCCAGCAGCCAATCGACAGTCCAAGAGACCCAGTACTTC. This codes for CASSQSTVQETQYF.

The chain couples TRBV5-1 to TRBJ2-3, with D possibly TRBD1 on 6 matching bases. Germline values: CDR1 SGHRS, CDR2 YFSETQ. V was clipped by 2 bases and J by 2 bases, with 9 bases between them. The CDR3 consists of 14 residues. The CDR3 spells CASSLGQTTDTQYF. CDR3 nucleotides: TGCGCCAGCAGCTTAGGACAGACCACAGATACGCAGTATTTT.

This chain joins TRBV7-9 and TRBJ1-3; D uncertain. Germline V gene lookup returns CDR1 SEHNR and CDR2 FQNEAQ (reference sequence). The germline V and J ends were trimmed by 1 base and 4 bases, with 11 bases remaining between them. The CDR3 is made up of 15 amino acids. The chain's CDR3 is CASSLGTDPGNTIYF. Here the CDR3 DNA reads TGTGCCAGCAGCTTAGGAACAGACCCAGGAAACACCATATATTTT.

V gene TRBV5-6 combines with J gene TRBJ2-7, with D perhaps TRBD1 (6 bases). The CDR3 spans 13 residues. Germline CDR1 SGHDT, CDR2 YYEEEE. V dropped 3 bases and J dropped 3 bases, with 10 bases sitting between them. The CDR3 DNA is TGTGCCAGCAGCTATGGACAGTTCTACGAGCAGTACTTC. The encoded protein is CASSYGQFYEQYF.

The CDR3 nucleotides read TGTGCCAGCAGTTACGTTTGGGGAGACCCATCCGAGCAGTACTTC. Translation: CASSYVWGDPSEQYF. The rearrangement links TRBV6-5 to TRBJ2-7; D is perhaps TRBD2 (5 bases). The germline V and J ends were trimmed by 2 bases and 6 bases, with 17 bases remaining between them. The germline V gene has CDR1 MNHEY and CDR2 SVGAGI. The CDR3 loop spans 15 amino acids.

The chain is built from TRBV10-3 and TRBJ1-6, with TRBD1 identical over 9 bases. Germline CDR1 reads ENHRY; CDR2 reads SYGVKD. Germline trimming cut 10 bases from V and 7 bases from J; bases unmatched to any gene: 5. The CDR3 has 13 residues. In DNA form, the CDR3 reads TGTGCCACCTCCGGGACAGGGAATTCACCCCTCCACTTT. Translating gives CATSGTGNSPLHF.

The V and J genes are TRBV2 and TRBJ1-1; D unclear. The V end was cut by 5 bases, the J end by 7 bases, with 11 bases between. The CDR3 loop spans 12 amino acids. From germline, CDR1 is SNHLY and CDR2 FYNNEI. The chain's CDR3 is CASSFRPIEAFF. The DNA for the CDR3 is TGTGCCAGCAGTTTCAGGCCTATTGAAGCTTTCTTT.

The chain recombines TRBV6-5 with TRBJ1-4, with TRBD1 matching 7 bases. V lost 1 base and J lost 11; bases outside the gene matches: 10. This CDR3 contains 15 residues. Germline CDR1 is MNHEY and CDR2 is SVGAGI. The CDR3 loop is CASSYLFGTEGKLFF. DNA of the CDR3: TGTGCCAGCAGTTACTTGTTTGGGACAGAGGGTAAACTGTTTTTT.

This clone was seen only a few times. The CDR3 DNA follows: TGTGCCAGCAGTACAGGGTTGGACTATGGCTACACCTTC. It specifies CASSTGLDYGYTF. The chain is built from TRBV6-1 and TRBJ1-2, with TRBD1 as a possible D gene (6 bases). With 5 bases removed from V and 3 bases from J, the gap between germline ends came to 10 bases. In germline, CDR1 is MNHNS, CDR2 SASEGT. The CDR3 sequence is 13 residues long.

The V call is TRBV28, the J call TRBJ2-7; 9 bases line up with TRBD1. The J segment lost 4 bases and the V segment lost 5 bases, leaving 9 bases of the junction unmatched. CDR1 is MDHEN, CDR2 SYDVKM, per germline. The CDR3 sequence is 15 residues long. This chain's CDR3 is CASSPSTGGAYEQYF. In DNA, the CDR3 is TGTGCCAGCAGTCCCTCAACAGGGGGCGCTTACGAGCAGTACTTC.